These 21 T cell receptor beta chains were sequenced from one sample in a study of T-cell reconstitution after alpha-beta-depleted transplantation in children. Researchers prepared the TCRbeta library using unique molecular identifiers, the study reports. TCRdb re-called the PCR reads with MiXCR, one entry per CDR3 protein. The table includes approximately 98,000 distinct CDR3 sequences, approximately 6.6% detected once. Sequences were derived from PBMCs, mostly from graft donor cells, sampled 360 days after TCRalphabeta/CD19-depleted stem cell transplant. The receptors shown here come from a male patient between 2 and 10 years old who had a stem cell transplant for acute lymphoblastic leukemia, so the T cells may come from the graft donor.

The chain carries TRBV18 and TRBJ1-5; possibly TRBD1 for D (6 bases). V lost 3 bases and J lost 3, with 9 bases in between. This CDR3 has 14 amino acids. CDR1 is KGHSH and CDR2 is LQKENI in the germline V gene. This CDR3 is CASSPTGINQPQHF. The CDR3, as DNA: TGTGCCAGCTCACCCACAGGGATCAATCAGCCCCAGCATTTT.

This clonotype was found many times. The chain recombines TRBV28 with TRBJ2-3; maybe TRBD2 (5 bases). The ends were cut back, 6 bases at V and 5 bases at J, with 18 bases in the middle. There are 15 residues in the CDR3. Per the germline V gene, CDR1 is MDHEN and CDR2 is SYDVKM. CDR3 DNA sequence: TGTGCCAGCAGCCCCCGGGGAAAGCCGGGAGATACGCAGTATTTT. Protein product: CASSPRGKPGDTQYF.

The table lists this clonotype with many counts. This chain joins TRBV15 and TRBJ1-3; D remains ambiguous. Trimming cost V 5 bases and J 4 bases, with 6 bases left between them. This CDR3 is built from 12 residues. Germline assignment: CDR1 LNHNV and CDR2 YYDKDF (reference sequence). CDR3 DNA sequence: TGTGCCACCAGCCCGACGGGAAACACCATATATTTT. Its protein product is CATSPTGNTIYF.

This clonotype has ten or more counts. The CDR3 DNA follows: TGCGCCAGCAGTGAGTCGGTAGCTAGCGGGGGGAATGAGCAGTTCTTC. The encoded protein is CASSESVASGGNEQFF. This rearrangement joins TRBV10-2 to TRBJ2-1; 11 bases line up with TRBD2. The ends lost 0 bases at V and 7 bases at J; junction bases unmatched: 5. Per the germline V gene, CDR1 is WSHSY and CDR2 is SAAADI. The CDR3 covers 16 residues.

This clonotype was seen at least ten times. This chain joins TRBV4-2 and TRBJ2-2, with D unclear. The CDR3 loop spans 15 amino acids. V lost 4 bases to trimming and J lost 1 base, with 10 bases between them. CDR1 is LGHNA, CDR2 YNFKEQ, per germline. CDR3 coding DNA: TGTGCCAGCAGCCCCCGCCAGCTGAACACCGGGGAGCTGTTTTTT. Residues: CASSPRQLNTGELFF.

There are many counts of this clonotype. This sequence joins TRBV7-6 and TRBJ2-7; D is unclear. The CDR3 covers 13 residues. Germline V gene sequence: CDR1 SGHVS, CDR2 FNYEAQ. V was shortened by 5 bases and J by 2 bases, with 10 bases between the two germline ends. The CDR3 is CASSLDGTYEQYF. The DNA of the CDR3 is TGTGCCAGCAGCCTTGACGGTACCTACGAGCAGTACTTC.

This clonotype has just a few counts. This chain connects TRBV6-2 or TRBV6-3 to TRBJ1-5; 8 bases are shared with TRBD1. The V gene end was trimmed by 6 bases and the J gene end by 0 bases; junction bases not matched to a gene: 4. The CDR3 consists of 15 residues. Germline CDR1 is MNHEY and CDR2 is SVGEGT. CDR3 in amino acids: CASRTGVYSNQPQHF. The CDR3 coding sequence is TGTGCCAGCAGGACAGGGGTTTATAGCAATCAGCCCCAGCATTTT.

This clonotype occurred many times. This rearrangement joins TRBV4-2 to TRBJ1-1; maybe TRBD1 (6 bases). This CDR3 spans 13 amino acids. Germline values: CDR1 LGHNA, CDR2 YNFKEQ. The V gene lost 3 bases and the J gene lost 3 bases, with 8 bases spanning the gap. In DNA, the CDR3 is TGTGCCAGCAGCCAGAGGACAGACACTGAAGCTTTCTTT. This translates into CASSQRTDTEAFF.

Many counts were recorded for this clonotype. The chain links TRBV12-5 to TRBJ1-5; the D is unclear. Trimming took off 2 bases at V and 2 bases at J, with 10 bases between the two ends. The length of the CDR3 is 15 residues. Germline assignment: CDR1 LGHNT and CDR2 FRNRAP. In DNA form, the CDR3 reads TGTGCTAGTGGTTTGAACACGTTCGGCAATCAGCCCCAGCATTTT. This translates into CASGLNTFGNQPQHF.

Only a few counts were recorded for this clonotype. This chain joins TRBV9 and TRBJ2-3, with unresolved D. The CDR3 sequence is 14 residues long. V was clipped by 2 bases and J by 2 bases, with 9 bases between them. CDR1 SGDLS and CDR2 YYNGEE come from the germline V gene. The CDR3 protein is CASSVGGDTDTQYF. The CDR3 DNA is TGTGCCAGCAGCGTCGGTGGGGACACAGATACGCAGTATTTT.

This clonotype has at least ten counts. In DNA form, the CDR3 reads TGCAGCGTGACCTTGTACGCGGGAGAGACCCAGTACTTC. Translated: CSVTLYAGETQYF. This chain uses TRBV29-1 with TRBJ2-5; D is perhaps TRBD2 (5 bases). The CDR3 is 13 residues long. Trimming removed 6 bases from V and 4 bases from J, with 15 bases in between. Per the germline V gene, CDR1 is SQVTM and CDR2 is ANQGSEA.

The chain carries TRBV11-2 and TRBJ1-2, with D tentatively TRBD1 (5 bases). V was clipped by 5 bases and J by 1 base, with 23 bases between them. The CDR3 loop spans 18 amino acids. Germline V lookup: CDR1 SGHAT, CDR2 FQNNGV. For the CDR3, the DNA is TGTGCCAGCAGCCTACAAATGGGGCCGGCGAGGAGTAACTATGGCTACACCTTC. This translates into CASSLQMGPARSNYGYTF.

This sequence joins TRBV30 and TRBJ2-7; D ambiguous. CDR3 length equals 10 residues. The V and J ends lost 2 bases and 4 bases respectively, with 3 bases between them. Germline CDR1 GTSNPN, CDR2 SVGIG (reference sequence). This CDR3 reads CAWSNYEQYF. As DNA, the CDR3 is TGTGCCTGGAGTAATTACGAGCAGTACTTC.

In its sample, this clonotype was seen many times. The gene calls are TRBV7-8 and TRBJ2-7, with D possibly TRBD2 on 6 matching bases. The germline gives CDR1 SGHVS, CDR2 FQNEAQ. V was clipped by 3 bases and J by 3 bases, with 15 bases between them. This CDR3 has 15 residues. This CDR3 reads CASSFPGEFVYEQYF. CDR3 nucleotides: TGTGCCAGCAGCTTCCCGGGGGAATTCGTCTACGAGCAGTACTTC.

The chain employs TRBV4-1 and TRBJ1-6; D remains ambiguous. Trimming cost V 0 bases and J 8 bases, with 11 bases left between them. The germline V gene has CDR1 MGHRA and CDR2 YSYEKL. The CDR3 is 15 amino acids. The CDR3 region has the DNA TGCGCCAGCAGCCAAGACAGTTTTGAGTATTCACCCCTCCACTTT. It codes for CASSQDSFEYSPLHF.

The rearrangement links TRBV25-1 to TRBJ2-1; D is ambiguous. Per the germline V gene, CDR1 is MGHDK and CDR2 is SYGVNS. Trimming cost V 1 base and J 6 bases, with 16 bases left between them. The CDR3 spans 16 residues. For the CDR3, the DNA is TGTGCCAGCAGTGAATGGGGTTCCCCGCCCTTCAATGAGCAGTTCTTC. Its protein is CASSEWGSPPFNEQFF.

This clonotype was seen only a few times. V usage is TRBV27 and J usage is TRBJ2-7; possibly TRBD2 for D (6 bases). The CDR3 runs 14 residues. Germline V gene lookup returns CDR1 MNHEY and CDR2 SMNVEV (reference sequence). Trimming stripped 8 bases from V and 2 bases from J, with 16 bases between. CDR3 region: CASSSRIAAYEQYF. The CDR3 bases are TGTGCCAGCTCGTCTCGAATAGCGGCCTACGAGCAGTACTTC.

The sample holds many counts of this clonotype. The gene calls are TRBV12-3 or TRBV12-4 and TRBJ2-1; D unclear. Trimming removed 6 bases at V and 4 bases at J, with 4 bases between. This CDR3 contains 11 residues. CDR3 nucleotides: TGTGCCAGCAGCAGGTACAATGAGCAGTTCTTC. Protein: CASSRYNEQFF.

The rearrangement uses TRBV27 and TRBJ2-7; D uncertain. Germline loops: CDR1 MNHEY, CDR2 SMNVEV (reference sequence). Trimming removed 5 bases from V and 1 base from J, with 15 bases in between. The CDR3 extends over 15 amino acids. CDR3 protein: CASSLHGSESYEQYF. The DNA of the CDR3 is TGTGCCAGCAGTCTCCATGGTTCCGAGTCCTACGAGCAGTACTTC.

This clonotype appeared a few times. The J gene is TRBJ2-1, the V gene TRBV20-1; D is uncertain. The V gene lost 1 base and the J gene lost 5 bases, with 12 bases spanning the gap. CDR1 is DFQATT and CDR2 is SNEGSKA in the germline V gene (reference sequence). The CDR3 is 14 amino acids. CDR3 DNA sequence: TGCAGTGCTAGAGGGAGAGTTTCCCACAATGAGCAGTTCTTC. Amino acids: CSARGRVSHNEQFF.

This clonotype was observed at least ten times. CDR3 sequence: CASSYDGIDYEQYF. In DNA form, the CDR3 reads TGTGCCAGCAGTTACGATGGGATAGACTACGAGCAGTACTTC. This chain links TRBV6-5 with TRBJ2-7; D remains unclear. The CDR3 is 14 amino acids. Between the trimmed V and J ends, which lost 2 bases and 3 bases, there was a span of 11 bases. CDR1 and CDR2 (germline): MNHEY, SVGAGI.